This TCR beta chain is drawn from a study of blood T cell repertoires in COVID-19. At the level of the study: Material from acute and convalescent COVID-19 was sourced from the United States, Italy and Spain. T cells, B-cell-depleted T cells, or PBMCs supplied cDNA or gDNA.

This clone was counted a single time. How the authors handled the data: Quantification of nucleated cells was approximated via reference gene primer amplification. The data were produced by immunoSEQ multiplex PCR, yet TCRdb's version contains in-frame clones alone and is incomplete. The V and J calls and clone size were taken over from that table, and D and trimming were inferred from the DNA. The sample carries 450,000 to 500,000 clones, roughly 88% recorded once. Germline lookup yields CDR1 MNHEY and CDR2 SMNVEV (reference sequence). V was clipped by 6 bases and J by 2 bases, with 10 bases between them. The length of the CDR3 is 13 residues.

The clonotype was recovered from a human donor in a cohort sampled during active COVID-19. The material sequenced was peripheral blood. The genes are TRBV27 and TRBJ2-5; D not certain. The CDR3 DNA reads as TGTGCCAGCAGGTCGAGGCTGCAAGAGACCCAGTACTTC. The encoded protein is CASRSRLQETQYF.